A selection of T cell receptor beta chains follows, all from one sample in a study of early T cells in non-severe SARS-CoV-2 infection. TCRdb processed the 5' RACE reads anew with MiXCR; each CDR3 protein has one entry. The repertoire holds about 50,000 distinct CDR3 sequences, with 9.4% as singletons. Sequenced material: whole blood, taken at baseline. These receptors originate from an adult who was a healthcare worker with PCR-confirmed SARS-CoV-2 infection or an uninfected control (not recorded which). Each CDR3 is given with its conserved first and last residue. D genes are given only for firm matches. The listing skips clone size in some rows; elsewhere it reads once, few, many or a size class.

clone size,J gene,D gene,CDR3 length,V gene,CDR3 DNA,CDR3 protein
-,TRBJ1-1,-,13,TRBV20-1,TGCAGTGCTAGCAGGGGCGTTGACACTGAAGCTTTCTTT,CSASRGVDTEAFF
few,TRBJ2-1,-,14,TRBV11-3,TGTGCCAGCAGCTTATACGGGGCAAACAATGAGCAGTTCTTC,CASSLYGANNEQFF
many,TRBJ2-3,-,15,TRBV6-1,TGTGCCAGCAGTGAAGAGTTAGGGGGCACAGATACGCAGTATTTT,CASSEELGGTDTQYF
many,TRBJ2-3,-,15,TRBV12-3/TRBV12-4,TGTGCCAGCAGTCCCCGGACATTAGGCACAGATACGCAGTATTTT,CASSPRTLGTDTQYF
many,TRBJ2-7,TRBD1,12,TRBV20-1,TGCAGTGCTAGACAGGGGGCGTACGAGCAGTACTTC,CSARQGAYEQYF
-,TRBJ1-4,-,12,TRBV12-2,TGTGCAAGTCGCTTAGCCTTAGCGAAACTGTTTTTT,CASRLALAKLFF
few,TRBJ1-1,-,13,TRBV18,TGTGCCAGCTCACCGGAAGGAGGGTTTGAAGCTTTCTTT,CASSPEGGFEAFF
-,TRBJ2-2,-,12,TRBV5-4,TGTGCCAGTACGACCTTGTCCGGGGAGCTGTTTTTT,CASTTLSGELFF
many,TRBJ2-7,TRBD1,15,TRBV27,TGTGCCAGCAGTTTTAGAGGACAGGGGACCTACGAGCAGTACTTC,CASSFRGQGTYEQYF
many,TRBJ1-1,TRBD1,14,TRBV7-9,TGTGCCAGCAGCGCCAGACAGGGGAGCACTGAAGCTTTCTTT,CASSARQGSTEAFF
many,TRBJ2-2,-,15,TRBV5-1,TGCGCCAGCAGCTTGCGACCCGGCAGGGCCGGGGAGCTGTTTTTT,CASSLRPGRAGELFF
few,TRBJ2-3,-,12,TRBV18,TGTGCCAGCTCACCAGGCGCAGATACGCAGTATTTT,CASSPGADTQYF
-,TRBJ1-5,TRBD1,15,TRBV20-1,TGCAGTGCTAGAGATCCCGGACAGGGGAACCAGCCCCAGCATTTT,CSARDPGQGNQPQHF
many,TRBJ1-5,-,15,TRBV6-5,TGTGCCAGCAGCCCATGGGTGGAAGGCAATCAGCCCCAGCATTTT,CASSPWVEGNQPQHF
few,TRBJ1-3,TRBD1,14,TRBV7-2,TGTGCCAGCAGCTACAGGGGGTCCGGAAACACCATATATTTT,CASSYRGSGNTIYF
many,TRBJ2-1,TRBD2,15,TRBV10-3,TGTGCCATCAGTGAATCCAGCGGGACCTACAATGAGCAGTTCTTC,CAISESSGTYNEQFF
-,TRBJ2-7,-,13,TRBV18,TGTGCCAGCTCACCTTTTACGTACTACGAGCAGTACTTC,CASSPFTYYEQYF
-,TRBJ1-3,-,15,TRBV27,TGTGCCAGCAGTTCGGGAATTACCTCTGGAAACACCATATATTTT,CASSSGITSGNTIYF
medium-sized,TRBJ2-4,-,14,TRBV20-1,TGCAGTGCTAGAGATGGTAGCGGTAAAAACATTCAGTACTTC,CSARDGSGKNIQYF
many,TRBJ1-5,-,10,TRBV2,TGTGCCAGCAAAGGGCAGCCCCAGCATTTT,CASKGQPQHF
few,TRBJ1-1,-,12,TRBV18,TGTGCCAGCTCACCCTTGAACACTGAAGCTTTCTTT,CASSPLNTEAFF
large,TRBJ2-1,TRBD1,17,TRBV7-9,TGTGCCAGCAGCCCACACGTGGGGACAGGGGGTTTCGATGAGCAGTTCTTC,CASSPHVGTGGFDEQFF
many,TRBJ1-4,-,14,TRBV5-4,TGTGCCAGCAGCCCCACGGGTTTTAATGAAAAACTGTTTTTT,CASSPTGFNEKLFF
-,TRBJ2-7,-,15,TRBV13,TGTGCCAGCAGCCCCCCAATGGGGGCCTCCTACGAGCAGTACTTC,CASSPPMGASYEQYF
many,TRBJ1-5,TRBD1,13,TRBV29-1,TGCAGCGGGGGGACAGGGGCGGGTCAGCCCCAGCATTTT,CSGGTGAGQPQHF
-,TRBJ2-7,TRBD1,14,TRBV7-2,TGTGCCAGCAGCTCCGGACAGGGGGCGCGCGAGCAGTACTTC,CASSSGQGAREQYF
many,TRBJ2-7,TRBD1,13,TRBV7-6,TGTGCCAGCAGCTTCGGGCAGGGGGACGAGCAGTACTTC,CASSFGQGDEQYF
many,TRBJ2-5,-,13,TRBV7-9,TGTGCCAGCAGCTTAACCGGGGACGAGACCCAGTACTTC,CASSLTGDETQYF
few,TRBJ1-5,TRBD1,18,TRBV5-4,TGTGCCAGCAGCTTGGAGGGACAGGAGGGATATAGCAATCAGCCCCAGCATTTT,CASSLEGQEGYSNQPQHF
-,TRBJ1-4,-,16,TRBV10-1,TGCGCCAGCAGTGATCCCGACCTTACAACTAATGAAAAACTGTTTTTT,CASSDPDLTTNEKLFF
many,TRBJ1-2,-,10,TRBV29-1,TGCAGCATTGAACAGGGAGGCTACACCTTC,CSIEQGGYTF
many,TRBJ2-5,TRBD1,15,TRBV9,TGTGCCAGCACCCGACAGGGGGCGTTGCAAGAGACCCAGTACTTC,CASTRQGALQETQYF
few,TRBJ2-1,-,18,TRBV18,TGTGCCAGCTCACCACCGAGCGCACTAATACGTGGGTACAATGAGCAGTTCTTC,CASSPPSALIRGYNEQFF
-,TRBJ2-6,TRBD2,19,TRBV7-2,TGTGCCAGCAGCTTAGCGGGAGCGGGGCCAGGCGCCGGGGCCAACGTCCTGACTTTC,CASSLAGAGPGAGANVLTF
-,TRBJ2-5,-,15,TRBV7-9,TGTGCCAGCAGCTCTTACGTCGGGTACCAAGAGACCCAGTACTTC,CASSSYVGYQETQYF
few,TRBJ2-3,-,15,TRBV9,TGTGCCAGCAGCGTAGCTGCGGGTTCTAAGGATACGCAGTATTTT,CASSVAAGSKDTQYF
-,TRBJ2-7,TRBD1,13,TRBV6-1,TGTGCCACCCCGGGACAGGGGGCGTACGAGCAGTACTTC,CATPGQGAYEQYF
few,TRBJ2-2,-,15,TRBV5-1,TGCGCCAGCAGCCCCCAAGGGCAAAGGACCGGGGAGCTGTTTTTT,CASSPQGQRTGELFF
-,TRBJ2-7,-,14,TRBV20-1,TGCAGTGCGATAGACACCCGAAGCTCCTACGAGCAGTACTTC,CSAIDTRSSYEQYF
few,TRBJ2-2,TRBD1,14,TRBV10-1,TGCGCCAGCACCGGGACAGTGAACACCGGGGAGCTGTTTTTT,CASTGTVNTGELFF
-,TRBJ1-4,-,16,TRBV4-3,TGCGCCAGCAGCCAAGGGCGGGGAGGGGCTAATGAAAAACTGTTTTTT,CASSQGRGGANEKLFF
many,TRBJ2-1,-,14,TRBV12-3/TRBV12-4,TGTGCCAGCAGTTTATCAGGGTCTAACAATGAGCAGTTCTTC,CASSLSGSNNEQFF
-,TRBJ1-1,-,15,TRBV5-1,TGCGCCAGCAGCCAGGACCACAGGACCAACACTGAAGCTTTCTTT,CASSQDHRTNTEAFF
many,TRBJ1-2,-,15,TRBV7-3,TGTGCCAGCAGCTTATCGGGGGCAGCGGACTATGGCTACACCTTC,CASSLSGAADYGYTF
many,TRBJ2-3,-,15,TRBV12-3/TRBV12-4,TGTGCCAGCAGTTCCCCGGAGAGGGACACAGATACGCAGTATTTT,CASSSPERDTDTQYF